Listed here is a single T cell receptor beta chain. Antigen: not known. The sample is drawn from a study of cytomegalovirus exposure and HLA in healthy donors. The germline V gene has CDR1 MNHNY and CDR2 SVGAGI (reference sequence). Trimming pared 6 bases from V and 11 bases from J, leaving 28 bases between. The CDR3 runs 16 residues. The PCR had 60 Vbeta and 13 Jbeta primers. Some clones are missing from TCRdb's copy, which holds only in-frame ones; the method was immunoSEQ multiplex PCR. The sample lists some 150,000 clones; 72% were seen once. Regarding the study as a whole: Analyses of presence/absence relied on an assumption of roughly uniform sequencing depth across donors. Cytomegalovirus-associated status was assigned to 150 to 200 TCR beta chains. Immune exposure data for these donors was limited to CMV serostatus.

The sample consisted of PBMCs. This chain uses TRBV6-6 with TRBJ1-1; TRBD1 might be the D (6 bases). The receptor was derived from a human donor in good health. The CDR3 sequence: CASSPRAGAEGGKAFF. The DNA of the CDR3 is TGTGCCAGCAGCCCCAGGGCAGGGGCAGAGGGGGGGAAGGCTTTCTTT.